A selection of T cell receptor beta chains follows, all from one sample in a study of coeliac disease. Profiled with immunoSEQ multiplex PCR; TCRdb holds only in-frame clones, not every one. This sample carries over 3,000 clones, about 70% of them seen once, and the ten largest clones take 8% to 10%. Sequencing was done on a sample of intraepithelial lymphocytes from the gut. The source is a man between 25 and 39 years old with celiac disease. Both conserved end residues are part of each CDR3. The D gene is left open where the match is weak. The size field is filled for only some rows; it gives once, few, many or a size class.

V gene,D gene,clone size,J gene,CDR3 protein,CDR3 DNA
TRBV28,TRBD2,NA,TRBJ2-5,CASSPAAPSGAQETQYF,TGTGCCAGCAGCCCCGCAGCCCCTAGCGGGGCACAAGAGACCCAGTACTTC
TRBV7-9,NA,NA,TRBJ1-2,CASSLDRVLFRGYTF,TGTGCCAGCAGCTTAGACCGAGTCCTATTCAGGGGCTACACCTTC
TRBV28,NA,few,TRBJ1-1,CASSSSGVGNTKAFF,TGTGCCAGCAGTTCCTCAGGGGTGGGGAACACTAAAGCTTTCTTT